One and the same sample provided the 26 T cell receptor beta chains below, sequenced in a study of cytomegalovirus exposure and HLA in healthy donors. A multiplex PCR was run with 60 Vbeta primers and 13 Jbeta primers. Sequencing was performed with immunoSEQ multiplex PCR; in TCRdb, only in-frame clones are kept and a portion is missing. This sample yields roughly 110,000 clones, of which roughly 76% are seen a single time; under 7.5% belongs to the top ten. Sequenced: PBMCs. The receptors were gathered from a woman aged 45-65 years in good health and CMV-seropositive.

V gene TRBV18 combines with J gene TRBJ2-7; 8 positions match TRBD2. V was pared by 3 bases and J by 3 bases, with 7 bases of the junction left unmatched. CDR1 and CDR2 (germline): KGHSH, LQKENI. The CDR3 runs 15 residues. The CDR3 DNA sequence: TGTGCCAGCTCACCTCGGGGGGGAATAATCTACGAGCAGTACTTC. Translating it yields CASSPRGGIIYEQYF.

The count of this clone is one. The chain employs TRBV19 and TRBJ2-1, with 12 bases fitting TRBD2. The CDR3 is 16 residues long. V lost 3 bases and J lost 7; bases outside the gene matches: 7. Germline CDR1 LNHDA, CDR2 SQIVND (reference sequence). CDR3 region: CASSMLLAGGTNEQFF. DNA of the CDR3: TGTGCCAGTAGTATGTTACTAGCGGGGGGCACTAATGAGCAGTTCTTC.

Comments on this clone: Its ends do not fully match the called genes, so a read error is possible. The rearrangement uses TRBV9 and TRBJ2-7; 8 bases are shared with TRBD1. The germline CDR1 and CDR2 sequences are SGDLS and YYNGEE. CDR3 length: 16 residues. The CDR3 is CASSVGRRTGNYGQYF. CDR3 nucleotide sequence: TGTGCCAGCAGCGTAGGCCGGAGGACAGGGAACTACGGGCAGTACTTC.

The gene calls are TRBV2 and TRBJ1-1; TRBD1 aligns across 8 bases. This CDR3 is built from 13 residues. With V trimmed by 6 bases and J by 7 bases, 7 bases remained unmatched. Germline CDR1 is SNHLY and CDR2 is FYNNEI. The CDR3 reads CASSTQGAGEAFF. The CDR3 DNA reads as TGTGCCAGCAGCACCCAGGGGGCTGGTGAAGCTTTCTTT. The full variable domain, with the rest looked up from reference TRBV2 and TRBJ1-1, is EPEVTQTPSHQVTQMGQEVILRCVPISNHLYFYWYRQILGQKVEFLVSFYNNEISEKSEIFDDQFSVERPDGSNFTLKIRSTKLEDSAMYFCASSTQGAGEAFFGQGTRLTVV.

V and J are TRBV9 and TRBJ2-7, with 7 bases that match TRBD1. Per germline, CDR1 SGDLS and CDR2 YYNGEE. V was clipped by 3 bases and J by 1 base; unmatched bases: 7. The CDR3 contains 15 residues. The chain's CDR3 is CASSGGRQGSYEQYF. CDR3 bases: TGTGCCAGCAGCGGGGGAAGACAGGGTTCCTACGAGCAGTACTTC.

The CDR3, as DNA: TGCGCCAGCAGCCCGAGGGGGACACCCGGAGACTATGGCTACACCTTC. Translation gives CASSPRGTPGDYGYTF. The V gene is TRBV5-1, the J gene TRBJ1-2; a weak D match, TRBD1 (6 bases). The CDR3 spans 16 residues. Looked up from germline, CDR1 is SGHRS and CDR2 is YFSETQ. The V and J ends lost 4 bases and 3 bases respectively, with 19 bases between them.

This sequence joins TRBV11-3 and TRBJ1-1, with TRBD1 as a possible D gene (5 bases). V gave up 5 bases and J gave up 3 bases, with 16 bases separating them. The CDR3 totals 15 residues. The germline V gene encodes CDR1 SGHNT and CDR2 YENEEA. CDR3 region: CASSPGDSTHTEAFF. The CDR3 DNA sequence: TGTGCCAGCAGCCCCGGAGACAGTACTCACACTGAAGCTTTCTTT.

Written as DNA, the CDR3 is TGTGCCAGCAGTTTGCAGGGGCGCAACTATGGCTACACCTTC. Its translation is CASSLQGRNYGYTF. The V call is TRBV28, the J call TRBJ1-2, with D possibly being TRBD1 (6 bases). V gave up 3 bases and J gave up 2 bases, with 10 bases separating them. Per the germline V gene, CDR1 is MDHEN and CDR2 is SYDVKM. The CDR3 covers 14 residues.

This clone was observed a few times. The V and J genes are TRBV5-6 and TRBJ1-2; the match to TRBD1 covers 8 bases. The CDR3 contains 14 residues. V trimming: 6 bases; J trimming: 6 bases; junction bases outside the gene matches: 10. Germline-derived CDR1 and CDR2 are SGHDT and YYEEEE. Written as DNA, the CDR3 is TGTGCCAGCAACGGACAGGGTGATTGGGATGGCTACACCTTC. It codes for CASNGQGDWDGYTF. The variable domain in full, completed from reference TRBV5-6 and TRBJ1-2, reads DAGVTQSPTHLIKTRGQQVTLRCSPKSGHDTVSWYQQALGQGPQFIFQYYEEEERQRGNFPDRFSGHQFPNYSSELNVNALLLGDSALYLCASNGQGDWDGYTFGSGTRLTVV.

This clone appeared a few times. The rearrangement uses TRBV4-3 and TRBJ1-1; 7 bases are shared with TRBD1. The CDR3 totals 15 residues. Germline V gives CDR1 LGHNA, CDR2 YSLEER. V lost 1 base to trimming and J lost 6 bases; unmatched junction nucleotides: 8. The CDR3 region has the DNA TGCGCCAGCAGCCAAGGGACAGGTACAATCGCTGAAGCTTTCTTT. The encoded protein is CASSQGTGTIAEAFF.

The chain carries TRBV4-2 and TRBJ2-3; 13 nucleotides line up with TRBD2. Germline V gives CDR1 LGHNA, CDR2 YNFKEQ. The V and J ends lost 7 bases and 2 bases, in that order; junction bases with no gene match: 9. The CDR3 runs to 17 residues. The CDR3 region is CASTITGLAGVTDTQYF. As DNA, the CDR3 is TGTGCCAGCACCATCACCGGACTAGCGGGGGTCACAGATACGCAGTATTTT.

This clone has a handful of counts. The rearrangement links TRBV28 to TRBJ2-2; 7 bases align to TRBD1. CDR1 and CDR2 from the germline V gene are MDHEN and SYDVKM. V lost 4 bases, J lost 7 bases, and 15 bases stayed unmatched. This CDR3 has 17 residues. CDR3 bases: TGTGCCAGCAGTTCCTCGACAGGGACGGGATCTGGCGGGGAGCTGTTTTTT. It yields the protein CASSSSTGTGSGGELFF.

The CDR3 DNA reads as TGCGCCAGCAGCTTAAGCGGGGGGGCCTTTAATGAGCAGTTCTTC. Amino acids: CASSLSGGAFNEQFF. The chain recombines TRBV5-1 with TRBJ2-1; TRBD2 aligns across 10 bases. The germline CDR1 and CDR2 sequences are SGHRS and YFSETQ. V lost 2 bases, J lost 7 bases, and 6 bases stayed unmatched. This CDR3 comprises 15 residues.

This clone was detected only a few times. The genes are TRBV30 and TRBJ1-2; 8 bases are shared with TRBD1. The V and J ends lost 4 bases and 6 bases, in that order; junction bases with no gene match: 19. CDR1 and CDR2 (germline): GTSNPN, SVGIG (reference sequence). The CDR3 covers 17 residues. CDR3 amino acids: CAWTPTFLKNRGDGYTF. In DNA form, the CDR3 reads TGTGCCTGGACCCCGACCTTCCTAAAAAACAGGGGGGATGGCTACACCTTC. The complete variable domain, with remaining parts taken from reference TRBV30 and TRBJ1-2, reads SQTIHQWPATLVQPVGSPLSLECTVEGTSNPNLYWYRQAAGRGLQLLFYSVGIGQISSEVPQNLSASRPQDRQFILSSKKLLLSDSGFYLCAWTPTFLKNRGDGYTFGSGTRLTVV.

The chain combines TRBV2 with TRBJ2-1; 9 bases are shared with TRBD2. The CDR3 length is 15 residues. Germline V gives CDR1 SNHLY, CDR2 FYNNEI. V shed 7 bases and J 0 bases; nucleotides not matched to a gene: 4. The CDR3 region has the DNA TGTGCCAGCACCTCAGCGGGGGGCTCCTACAATGAGCAGTTCTTC. Its protein is CASTSAGGSYNEQFF.

Of note for this clone: The junction departs from the called germline gene at one end, perhaps through a read error. The J gene is TRBJ2-7, the V gene TRBV7-9; perhaps TRBD2 as D (5 bases). The germline V gene encodes CDR1 SEHNR and CDR2 FQNEAQ (reference sequence). CDR3 length: 16 amino acids. The CDR3 DNA is TGTTCCAGCAGCTTAGGGCTAGCCTCCTCAACCTACGAGCAGTACTTC. It specifies CSSSLGLASSTYEQYF.

The chain links TRBV7-9 to TRBJ2-7; D unclear. Trimming stripped 3 bases from V and 4 bases from J, with 7 bases between. The CDR3 loop spans 12 amino acids. The germline CDR1 and CDR2 sequences are SEHNR and FQNEAQ (reference sequence). CDR3 amino acids: CASSFPPYEQYF. CDR3 DNA sequence: TGTGCCAGCAGCTTCCCCCCATACGAGCAGTACTTC.

This chain joins TRBV28 and TRBJ2-7, with 10 bases aligning to TRBD1. The trim removed 6 bases at V and 5 bases at J, leaving 16 bases unmatched. CDR1 and CDR2 from the germline V gene are MDHEN and SYDVKM. CDR3 length: 17 residues. The CDR3 is CASSRPPRGQGFHEQYF. CDR3 DNA sequence: TGTGCCAGCAGCAGGCCTCCCCGGGGACAGGGGTTCCACGAGCAGTACTTC.

V and J are TRBV19 and TRBJ2-5; D unclear. This CDR3 is 17 amino acids long. V dropped 5 bases and J dropped 2 bases, with 21 bases sitting between them. Germline V lookup: CDR1 LNHDA, CDR2 SQIVND (reference sequence). The chain's CDR3 is CASSPIWLTSTQETQYF. The DNA for the CDR3 is TGTGCCAGTAGTCCGATATGGTTGACAAGCACGCAAGAGACCCAGTACTTC.

The chain combines TRBV7-2 with TRBJ1-3; TRBD1 aligns across 7 bases. The germline CDR1 and CDR2 sequences are SGHTA and FQGNSA. The CDR3 has 16 residues. V lost 7 bases to trimming and J lost 6 bases; unmatched junction nucleotides: 15. The CDR3 is CASTPFAGQSLNTIYF. As DNA, the CDR3 is TGTGCCAGCACCCCATTTGCGGGACAGAGCCTAAACACCATATATTTT.

V usage is TRBV6-1 and J usage is TRBJ1-2; D perhaps matches TRBD1 (6 bases). The CDR3 totals 15 residues. With 4 bases removed from V and 9 bases from J, the gap between germline ends came to 21 bases. Per the germline V gene, CDR1 is MNHNS and CDR2 is SASEGT. In nucleotides, the CDR3 is TGTGCCAGCAGTGCCTCTGGACAGTTACATATTAGCTACACCTTC. It yields the protein CASSASGQLHISYTF.

This clone was detected only a few times. The chain employs TRBV7-9 and TRBJ1-4; perhaps TRBD1 as D (6 bases). Trimming took off 6 bases at V and 8 bases at J, with 19 bases between the two ends. The germline V gene has CDR1 SEHNR and CDR2 FQNEAQ (reference sequence). CDR3 length: 15 amino acids. The CDR3 protein is CASRPNRVFEEKLFF. The CDR3 region has the DNA TGTGCCAGCAGGCCTAACAGGGTGTTTGAAGAAAAACTGTTTTTT.

This chain uses TRBV4-2 with TRBJ1-2, with 10 nucleotides matching TRBD1. The CDR3 runs to 17 residues. Germline CDR1 is LGHNA and CDR2 is YNFKEQ. Losses at the gene ends were 0 bases for V and 5 bases for J; bases not matched to a gene: 9. The CDR3 sequence is CASSQEVGDRGRYGYTF. The CDR3 DNA follows: TGTGCCAGCAGCCAAGAAGTCGGGGACAGGGGCCGATATGGCTACACCTTC.

This clone was observed once. The rearrangement links TRBV7-2 to TRBJ1-2; unclear D gene. CDR3 length: 14 amino acids. Looked up from germline, CDR1 is SGHTA and CDR2 is FQGNSA. The V end lost 0 bases, the J end lost 7 bases, and 12 bases lay between the germline ends. The CDR3 loop reads CASSLATELGGYTF. Here the CDR3 DNA reads TGTGCCAGCAGCTTAGCGACGGAGTTAGGTGGCTACACCTTC.

As regards this clone: The junction and the germline gene differ at one end; a read error may be behind it. This chain links TRBV7-7 with TRBJ2-7; TRBD1 agrees at 10 bases. The CDR3 contains 13 residues. Germline lookup yields CDR1 SSHAT and CDR2 FNYEAQ (reference sequence). CDR3 in DNA: TGTGCTAGCAGCTTAGACAGGGGGCTCGAGCAGTACTTC. Amino acid sequence: CASSLDRGLEQYF.

This rearrangement joins TRBV7-9 to TRBJ1-1; 7 nucleotides agree with TRBD1. Germline V gene data show CDR1 as SEHNR and CDR2 as FQNEAQ (reference sequence). V shed 5 bases and J 1 base; nucleotides not matched to a gene: 1. The CDR3 extends over 13 amino acids. CDR3 bases: TGTGCCAGCAGCGAGGGGGCGAACACTGAAGCTTTCTTT. Its protein product is CASSEGANTEAFF.